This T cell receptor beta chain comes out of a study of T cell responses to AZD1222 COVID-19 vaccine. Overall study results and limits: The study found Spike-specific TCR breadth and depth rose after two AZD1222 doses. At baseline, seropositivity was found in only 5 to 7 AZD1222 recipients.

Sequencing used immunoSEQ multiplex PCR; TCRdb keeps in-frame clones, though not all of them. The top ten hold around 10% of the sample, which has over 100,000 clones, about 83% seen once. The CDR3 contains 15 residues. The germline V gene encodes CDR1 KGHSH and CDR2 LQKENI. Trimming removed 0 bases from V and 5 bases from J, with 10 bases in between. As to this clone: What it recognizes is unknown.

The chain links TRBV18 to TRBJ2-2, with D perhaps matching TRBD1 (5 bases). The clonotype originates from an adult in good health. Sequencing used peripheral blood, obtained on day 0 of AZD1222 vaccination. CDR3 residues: CASSPPGARTGELFF. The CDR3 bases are TGTGCCAGCTCACCACCAGGGGCCCGGACCGGGGAGCTGTTTTTT.